Listed below are T cell receptor beta chains from one sample, sequenced in a study of blood T cell repertoires in COVID-19. The method was immunoSEQ multiplex PCR; TCRdb's version includes in-frame clones alone and lacks a portion of them. The sample includes 100,000 to 120,000 clones, about 79% of them seen just once. Sample: peripheral blood. Receptors originate from a woman of 80 years or more with active or convalescent COVID-19. The CDR3 runs from the conserved cysteine through the conserved F or W. For some rows the clone size is stated as once, few or many, or as a class when expanded; others skip it.

j_gene: TRBJ1-2
v_gene: TRBV6-5
abundance: once
len: 14
CDR3aa: CASSNDRNFYGYTF

j_gene: TRBJ2-5
v_gene: TRBV3-1/TRBV3-2
abundance: NA
len: 17
CDR3aa: CASSQGGLPGIQETQYF

j_gene: TRBJ2-1
v_gene: TRBV2
abundance: NA
len: 12
CDR3aa: CASSVQGNEQFF

j_gene: TRBJ2-5
v_gene: TRBV7-2
abundance: NA
len: 19
CDR3aa: CASSPGASGTSGRRRTQYF

j_gene: TRBJ2-1
v_gene: TRBV7-9
abundance: NA
len: 18
CDR3aa: CASSLEGLAGGPYNEQFF

j_gene: TRBJ2-1
v_gene: TRBV7-2
abundance: few
len: 17
CDR3aa: CASSSTPGGGSYNEQFF

j_gene: TRBJ2-2
v_gene: TRBV5-4
abundance: NA
len: 17
CDR3aa: CASSSGTSGSSGGELFF

j_gene: TRBJ2-1
v_gene: TRBV5-5
abundance: NA
len: 16
CDR3aa: CASSPLPGSSYNEQFF

j_gene: TRBJ2-7
v_gene: TRBV6-1
abundance: NA
len: 12
CDR3aa: CASSETTYEQYF

j_gene: TRBJ2-2
v_gene: TRBV30
abundance: NA
len: 17
CDR3aa: CAWSAPFRGAGTGELFF

j_gene: TRBJ2-5
v_gene: TRBV11-2
abundance: NA
len: 13
CDR3aa: CAIRVSGQETQYF

j_gene: TRBJ2-7
v_gene: TRBV28
abundance: NA
len: 14
CDR3aa: CASSTGQGAYEQYF

j_gene: TRBJ2-4
v_gene: TRBV19
abundance: once
len: 15
CDR3aa: CASSISSGAKNIQYF

j_gene: TRBJ1-3
v_gene: TRBV3-1/TRBV3-2
abundance: NA
len: 15
CDR3aa: CASSRSYNSGNTIYF

j_gene: TRBJ2-1
v_gene: TRBV5-5
abundance: NA
len: 15
CDR3aa: CASSLEDFGYNEQFF

j_gene: TRBJ2-5
v_gene: TRBV19
abundance: NA
len: 13
CDR3aa: CASRDSPKETQYF

j_gene: TRBJ1-5
v_gene: TRBV24-1
abundance: NA
len: 14
CDR3aa: CATSDYDSYQPQHF

j_gene: TRBJ1-2
v_gene: TRBV7-2
abundance: NA
len: 13
CDR3aa: CASSQTGGIGYTF

j_gene: TRBJ2-3
v_gene: TRBV3-1/TRBV3-2
abundance: NA
len: 13
CDR3aa: CASSQKEGDTQYF

j_gene: TRBJ1-5
v_gene: TRBV19
abundance: few
len: 16
CDR3aa: CASSIGLRQGNQPQHF

j_gene: TRBJ2-2
v_gene: TRBV19
abundance: once
len: 15
CDR3aa: CASNRDRASAGELFF

j_gene: TRBJ2-2
v_gene: TRBV4-1
abundance: NA
len: 14
CDR3aa: CASTTRENTGELFF

j_gene: TRBJ1-1
v_gene: TRBV5-1
abundance: NA
len: 13
CDR3aa: CASSHDRNTEAFF

j_gene: TRBJ1-4
v_gene: TRBV9
abundance: NA
len: 13
CDR3aa: CASTAGPNEKLFF

j_gene: TRBJ2-6
v_gene: TRBV19
abundance: NA
len: 14
CDR3aa: CASAPQGATNVLTF

j_gene: TRBJ1-2
v_gene: TRBV19
abundance: NA
len: 13
CDR3aa: CASRAGTAYGYTF

j_gene: TRBJ2-5
v_gene: TRBV28
abundance: NA
len: 12
CDR3aa: CASSSSQETQYF

j_gene: TRBJ1-5
v_gene: TRBV3-1/TRBV3-2
abundance: NA
len: 14
CDR3aa: CASSLGEAGEPQHF